This entry is about one T cell receptor beta chain. One entry per CDR3 protein, called by TCRdb with MiXCR from the 5' RACE reads. The sample has roughly 170,000 distinct CDR3 sequences; roughly 6.2% are singletons. The entry originates in a study of T cells after yellow fever vaccination. Germline CDR1 is SGDLS and CDR2 is YYNGEE. The CDR3 extends over 15 amino acids. With V trimmed by 4 bases and J by 5 bases, 8 bases remained unmatched. The chain is built from TRBV9 and TRBJ2-2; 7 bases line up with TRBD1. The source material was CD4+ T cells sorted from PBMCs, sampled on the day of the first yellow fever vaccination. The sequence came from a man aged 18-30 years who received the YFV17D yellow fever vaccine. CDR3 loop: CASSLDTGETGELFF. The CDR3 coding sequence is TGTGCCAGCAGCCTTGATACAGGGGAGACCGGGGAGCTGTTTTTT.